A selection of T cell receptor beta chains follows, all from one sample in a study of blood T cells in healthy people across ages. MiXCR, applied by TCRdb to the 5' RACE reads, yields one record per CDR3 protein. In the table there are around 790,000 distinct CDR3 sequences, under 45% of which are singletons. What was sequenced was blood. These TCRs come from a man in his fifties or sixties in good health. Both conserved end residues are part of each CDR3. A D gene is named only where the DNA matches it firmly. Expanded clones get a size class; other rows say once, few or many, or leave the size out.

TGTGCCAGCAGTGAGGGTAGCGGGTTCGACAATGAGCAGTTCTTC	CASSEGSGFDNEQFF	once	TRBD2	TRBJ2-1	TRBV2
TGTGCCAGCAGCTCCAGTTTCCGTTCCGGGACCTACGAGCAGTACTTC	CASSSSFRSGTYEQYF	few	.	TRBJ2-7	TRBV7-6
TGTGCCAGCAGCTTAGAAGTTAGCGGGGGGAGCAATGAGCAGTTCTTC	CASSLEVSGGSNEQFF	few	TRBD2	TRBJ2-1	TRBV7-2
TGCGCCAACAGCTTTTTAGGGGAGCAGTTCTTC	CANSFLGEQFF	.	.	TRBJ2-1	TRBV5-1
TGCAGCGTTCGGACTAGCGGGGGGAGTTTTTACAATGAGCAGTTCTTC	CSVRTSGGSFYNEQFF	.	TRBD2	TRBJ2-1	TRBV29-1
TGTGCCAGCAGAGCCGGGACAGGGTATTTCAACGAGCAGTACTTC	CASRAGTGYFNEQYF	.	TRBD1	TRBJ2-7	TRBV11-3
TGCAGTGCTAAGGCACCCCAAAACACAGATACGCAGTATTTT	CSAKAPQNTDTQYF	.	.	TRBJ2-3	TRBV20-1
TGCGCCAGCAGCCACAAAGTCCGGGGGGGACAGGGGCTCCACGAGCAGTACTTC	CASSHKVRGGQGLHEQYF	.	TRBD1	TRBJ2-7	TRBV4-1
TGTGCCAGCAGCTCGAAGGGACAGGCGTCCTACGAGCAGTACTTC	CASSSKGQASYEQYF	.	TRBD1	TRBJ2-7	TRBV6-2/TRBV6-3
TGTGCCAGCAGGGCGCCCAGGGTCCTGGAGACCCAGTACTTC	CASRAPRVLETQYF	.	.	TRBJ2-5	TRBV6-2/TRBV6-3
TGTGCCAGCTCAGTGATAACGAACACCGGGGAGCTGTTTTTT	CASSVITNTGELFF	many	.	TRBJ2-2	TRBV18
TGTGCCAGCAGTTACTCGTGGCGGACCTACGAGCAGTACTTC	CASSYSWRTYEQYF	.	.	TRBJ2-7	TRBV6-5
TGCAGTGCTAGAGATAACAGGGGGCGTCCTGAAGCTTTCTTT	CSARDNRGRPEAFF	.	TRBD1	TRBJ1-1	TRBV20-1
TGCGCCAGCAGCTTGGAACAGGGGGGGATAAGGGAGCAGTACTTC	CASSLEQGGIREQYF	few	.	TRBJ2-7	TRBV5-1
TGTGCCACCAGCAGCGTTATTACAGAAATTACTAACTATGGCTACACCTTC	CATSSVITEITNYGYTF	.	.	TRBJ1-2	TRBV15
TGTGCCAGCAGTCCAGCAGGACAGGGGGCGCATGAGCAGTACTTC	CASSPAGQGAHEQYF	.	TRBD1	TRBJ2-7	TRBV12-3/TRBV12-4
TGTGCCAGCAGCTTATCCGGGACAAACCCCACAGATACGCAGTATTTT	CASSLSGTNPTDTQYF	few	.	TRBJ2-3	TRBV7-2
TGTGCCAGCAAGCGGGACACTGAAGCTTTCTTT	CASKRDTEAFF	few	.	TRBJ1-1	TRBV6-2/TRBV6-3
TGTGCCAGCAGTGAACCTCTAGCGGGGGGGCCTCAGCCCACCTACAATGAGCAGTTCTTC	CASSEPLAGGPQPTYNEQFF	.	TRBD2	TRBJ2-1	TRBV6-1
TGTGCCAGCAGGCGGGGCAGGAGCACAGATACGCAGTATTTT	CASRRGRSTDTQYF	.	.	TRBJ2-3	TRBV12-3/TRBV12-4
TGTGCCAGCAGCTTCGGACAGCTTTTGGGCGAGCAGTACTTC	CASSFGQLLGEQYF	.	.	TRBJ2-7	TRBV7-2
TGTGCCAGCACTCCGGGGGGACAGGGGAACCCCTACGAGCAGTACTTC	CASTPGGQGNPYEQYF	.	TRBD1	TRBJ2-7	TRBV6-5
TGCAGCGTTCAGAAGGACCTCCAAGAGACCCAGTACTTC	CSVQKDLQETQYF	.	.	TRBJ2-5	TRBV29-1
TGCACCAGCAGCCAAGATCCGGGGGCCGCCTACAATGAGCAGTTCTTC	CTSSQDPGAAYNEQFF	once	.	TRBJ2-1	TRBV4-3
TGTGCCAGCAGCCCCGGACTAGCGTCGAACAATGAGCAGTTCTTC	CASSPGLASNNEQFF	.	TRBD2	TRBJ2-1	TRBV5-8
TGCAGTGCTAGTATGGGCAGGGGCAACGAGCAGTACTTC	CSASMGRGNEQYF	once	.	TRBJ2-7	TRBV20-1
TGTGCCAGCAGCTTCCAGGACGCCTACGAGCAGTACTTC	CASSFQDAYEQYF	.	.	TRBJ2-7	TRBV7-2
TGTGCCAGCAGTTTTTCCGAGCCATATAATTCACCCCTCCACTTT	CASSFSEPYNSPLHF	few	.	TRBJ1-6	TRBV27
TGCGCCAGCAGCCGCGATCTAGCGGAGACCCAGAACTTC	CASSRDLAETQNF	.	TRBD2	TRBJ2-5	TRBV4-3
TGTGCCAGCAGTTTGTTTTCCGGGGAGCTGTTTTTT	CASSLFSGELFF	.	.	TRBJ2-2	TRBV28
TGTGCCAGCAGTCTCATCGGGGGGCCCAATCAGCCCCAGCATTTT	CASSLIGGPNQPQHF	.	.	TRBJ1-5	TRBV7-9
TGCAGTGTCCCAGCGGGGGGGCATGCCGGGGAGCTGTTTTTT	CSVPAGGHAGELFF	.	TRBD2	TRBJ2-2	TRBV20-1
TGTGCCAGCAGCCGAGATCCCCGGGACGTCCCTTCCTACGAGCAGTACTTC	CASSRDPRDVPSYEQYF	.	.	TRBJ2-7	TRBV14
TGCAGTGCTAGCGTTTACGGGACCACACAAGAGACCCAGTACTTC	CSASVYGTTQETQYF	few	.	TRBJ2-5	TRBV20-1
TGTGCCAGCAGTGGCACAGGGGATCGGGGCTACACCTTC	CASSGTGDRGYTF	few	TRBD1	TRBJ1-2	TRBV2
TGCGCCAGCAGCAAGCAGGGGGCTGGTTACTATGGCTACACCTTC	CASSKQGAGYYGYTF	.	TRBD1	TRBJ1-2	TRBV4-3
TGCGCCAGCACAACGACAGGGGGCGCGGAGACCCAGTACTTC	CASTTTGGAETQYF	once	TRBD1	TRBJ2-5	TRBV5-1
TGCGCCAGCAGCCAAGGGGACGGCTACACTGAAGCTTTCTTT	CASSQGDGYTEAFF	few	.	TRBJ1-1	TRBV4-3
TGTGCCAGCGCCAATCGACTAGCACCAGATAGAGCAGATACGCAGTATTTT	CASANRLAPDRADTQYF	.	TRBD2	TRBJ2-3	TRBV27
TGCGCCAGCAGCTCCCGGGCACAGGGGGACGAGCAGTACTTC	CASSSRAQGDEQYF	.	TRBD1	TRBJ2-7	TRBV5-1
TGTGCCAGCAGCAAACTACTAGCGGGAGGACATCACGAGCAGTACTTC	CASSKLLAGGHHEQYF	.	TRBD2	TRBJ2-7	TRBV11-2
TGTGCCAGCAGCGCCGACAGGGATGATGAGCAGTTCTTC	CASSADRDDEQFF	.	TRBD1	TRBJ2-1	TRBV5-4
TGCAGTGCTAGAGTGGCATTAGGCACAGATACGCAGTATTTT	CSARVALGTDTQYF	.	.	TRBJ2-3	TRBV20-1
TGTGCTAGCAGCTTAGCGGGTCTAGCGGCTTACAATGAGCAGTTCTTC	CASSLAGLAAYNEQFF	.	TRBD2	TRBJ2-1	TRBV7-7
TGTGCCAGCAGCCGAGTCCGAGCGGGCCTGGGGGCCGGGGAGCTGTTTTTT	CASSRVRAGLGAGELFF	.	.	TRBJ2-2	TRBV7-9
TGTGCCAGCAGCTTTGCACGGGGGGGCACCAAAAACATTCAGTACTTC	CASSFARGGTKNIQYF	.	.	TRBJ2-4	TRBV12-1
TGCGCCAGCAGCTTGGCCGCCGGGACAGGGATGGAGACCCAGTACTTC	CASSLAAGTGMETQYF	few	TRBD1	TRBJ2-5	TRBV5-1
TGTGCCAGCAGCCCTGGACCTCCTAATGGCTACACCTTC	CASSPGPPNGYTF	.	.	TRBJ1-2	TRBV7-2
TGTGCCAGCAGCCAAGCTCCCAGAGGACCCTACGAGCAGTACTTC	CASSQAPRGPYEQYF	many	.	TRBJ2-7	TRBV14
TGCAGCGGTGATGATATGCCGACAGAGACCCAGTACTTC	CSGDDMPTETQYF	.	.	TRBJ2-5	TRBV29-1
TGTGCCAGCAGCATCACAGGGTTCACTGAAGCTTTCTTT	CASSITGFTEAFF	.	.	TRBJ1-1	TRBV7-2